A single sample is the source of the 2 T cell receptor beta chains below, sequenced in a study of T cell repertoires in ileal Crohn's disease. The data were produced by immunoSEQ multiplex PCR, yet TCRdb's version contains in-frame clones alone and is incomplete. The sample lists about 6,400 clones, 75% to 85% seen once, with 16% in the top ten. Sequencing was carried out using ileal tissue. These receptors were collected from an adult with Crohn's disease.

The chain combines TRBV11-1 with TRBJ2-7; D might be TRBD2 (5 bases). Germline values: CDR1 SGHAT, CDR2 FQDESV (reference sequence). This CDR3 contains 14 residues. V was shortened by 3 bases and J by 5 bases, with 14 bases between the two germline ends. The CDR3 region is CASSLPGKMDEQYF. The DNA of the CDR3 is TGTGCCAGCAGCTTGCCGGGGAAGATGGACGAGCAGTACTTC.

The chain employs TRBV25-1 and TRBJ2-1; TRBD2 matches at 11 bases. CDR1 and CDR2 (germline): MGHDK, SYGVNS. V lost 8 bases and J lost 4; bases outside the gene matches: 4. The CDR3 is 14 residues long. The CDR3 region is CASAGLADYNEQFF. The CDR3 region has the DNA TGTGCCAGCGCGGGACTAGCGGATTACAATGAGCAGTTCTTC. Full variable domain (remainder filled in from reference TRBV25-1 and TRBJ2-1): EADIYQTPRYLVIGTGKKITLECSQTMGHDKMYWYQQDPGMELHLIHYSYGVNSTEKGDLSSESTVSRIRTEHFPLTLESARPSHTSQYLCASAGLADYNEQFFGPGTRLTVL.